The 9 T cell receptor beta chains below all came from one sample that was sequenced in a study of blood T cell repertoires in COVID-19. The repertoire was sequenced with immunoSEQ multiplex PCR; TCRdb's copy has only in-frame clones and lacks some. The data contain roughly 350,000 clones, 85% of them singletons. Material: peripheral blood. The receptors originated from a woman in her late teens or twenties with acute or convalescent COVID-19.

The V gene is TRBV3-1 (or the pseudogene TRBV3-2), the J gene TRBJ1-1, with D possibly TRBD1 on 6 matching bases. V dropped 4 bases and J dropped 0 bases, with 15 bases sitting between them. This CDR3 contains 16 residues. Germline CDR1 LGHDT, CDR2 YNNKEL (reference sequence). CDR3 protein: CASSPLSGGLNTEAFF. The CDR3 DNA sequence: TGTGCCAGCAGCCCGTTATCGGGGGGCCTGAACACTGAAGCTTTCTTT.

V gene TRBV5-6 combines with J gene TRBJ1-1; D gene uncertain. Trimming removed 3 bases at V and 0 bases at J, with 12 bases between. Germline V lookup: CDR1 SGHDT, CDR2 YYEEEE. The CDR3 has 15 amino acids. This CDR3 is CASSSLSTLNTEAFF. The CDR3 DNA sequence: TGTGCCAGCAGCTCCCTCAGTACCCTGAACACTGAAGCTTTCTTT.

CDR3 sequence reads: CASSFLWGGHSNQPQHF. The CDR3 coding sequence is TGTGCCAGCAGTTTCCTTTGGGGGGGCCATAGCAATCAGCCCCAGCATTTT. J is TRBJ1-5 and V is TRBV28, with D possibly TRBD1 on 6 matching bases. CDR3 length: 17 residues. Trimming removed 3 bases at V and 0 bases at J, with 15 bases between. CDR1 and CDR2 from the germline V gene are MDHEN and SYDVKM.

The V call is TRBV6-1, the J call TRBJ2-7; D remains unclear. The germline CDR1 and CDR2 sequences are MNHNS and SASEGT. This CDR3 has 12 residues. V was clipped by 0 bases and J by 5 bases, with 5 bases between them. The CDR3 region has the DNA TGTGCCAGCAGTGAAGCGGCCGACGAGCAGTACTTC. It yields the protein CASSEAADEQYF.

This clone was found a few times. The chain joins TRBV18 to TRBJ2-3; perhaps TRBD2 as D (6 bases). The CDR3 covers 15 residues. Trimming took 4 bases from V and 2 from J, leaving 13 bases between them. CDR1 and CDR2 (germline): KGHSH, LQKENI. In nucleotides, the CDR3 is TGTGCCAGCTCACTTGTTGGAGGGGACACAGATACGCAGTATTTT. Protein product: CASSLVGGDTDTQYF.

This chain joins TRBV10-3 and TRBJ1-2; 7 bases match TRBD1. After removal of 10 bases from V and 7 bases from J, the junction contained 6 bases not matched to a gene. This CDR3 region has 11 residues. The germline CDR1 and CDR2 sequences are ENHRY and SYGVKD. The CDR3 sequence: CATRDSRGYTF. Written as DNA, the CDR3 is TGTGCCACCCGGGACAGTCGTGGCTACACCTTC.

The chain links TRBV29-1 to TRBJ1-1, with 9 positions matching TRBD1. V lost 2 bases and J lost 6; bases outside the gene matches: 4. The CDR3 is 13 amino acids. Germline V gene data show CDR1 as SQVTM and CDR2 as ANQGSEA. DNA of the CDR3: TGCAGCGTTGAAACAGGGGGCTGGGCTGAAGCTTTCTTT. It is translated as CSVETGGWAEAFF.

The chain combines TRBV4-2 with TRBJ2-3, with a weak D call TRBD2 (6 bases). The germline V gene encodes CDR1 LGHNA and CDR2 YNFKEQ. The V end lost 3 bases, the J end lost 4 bases, and 14 bases lay between the germline ends. This CDR3 comprises 15 residues. The CDR3 loop is CASSQGRELSDTQYF. In DNA form, the CDR3 reads TGTGCCAGCAGCCAGGGGCGGGAACTTTCAGATACGCAGTATTTT.

The rearrangement joins TRBV6-5 to TRBJ1-5, with D possibly TRBD1 on 6 matching bases. V was cut by 2 bases and J by 5 bases, with 16 bases left in between. Germline V CDR1 and CDR2: MNHEY, SVGAGI. CDR3 length: 16 residues. The CDR3 DNA reads as TGTGCCAGCAGTTACGGCGTTTCAGGGGCCCATCAGCCCCAGCATTTT. Translating gives CASSYGVSGAHQPQHF.